This TCR beta chain originates from a study of blood T cell repertoires in COVID-19. Overall study: Sites across the United States, Italy and Spain contributed samples from acute and convalescent COVID-19. T cells, B-cell-depleted T cells, or PBMCs supplied cDNA or gDNA.

Authors' processing steps: Reference gene primers were amplified, and this amplification served to estimate nucleated cell counts. TCRdb keeps only in-frame clones here, not all; method: immunoSEQ multiplex PCR. V, J and clone size reflect that table, while D and trimming were determined from the DNA. The data contain 70,000 to 100,000 clones, roughly 80% of them seen just once; the ten biggest clones take up around 15%. The sequence came from a woman at least 80 years old with acute or convalescent COVID-19. Specimen: peripheral blood.

The CDR3 region has the DNA TGTGCCTGGACGCAAGGGCGGAGGACTGAAGCTTTCTTT. Translation gives CAWTQGRRTEAFF. The V and J genes are TRBV30 and TRBJ1-1; the D is unclear. V gave up 4 bases and J gave up 5 bases, with 14 bases separating them. This CDR3 has 13 amino acids. Germline lookup yields CDR1 GTSNPN and CDR2 SVGIG (reference sequence).